This TCR beta chain was retrieved from a study of OX40 agonist ivuxolimab in advanced cancers. Regarding the study in general: The costimulatory receptor OX40 (CD134) was targeted by ivuxolimab, a fully human IgG2 agonistic monoclonal antibody. The paper describes the monotherapy dose-escalation part (N ≈ 52 patients) of the phase I trial of ivuxolimab. The dose-escalation cohort was around 83% male with a mean age of about 65 years, ranging from about 20 to 80. Three dose-escalation patients achieved partial responses, one with hepatocellular carcinoma and two with cutaneous melanoma. Of the roughly 52 dose-escalation patients, hepatocellular carcinoma was present in some 19, melanoma in around 15, renal cell carcinoma in 9 and head and neck cancer in 9. Prior anti-PD-1, anti-PD-L1 or anti-CTLA-4 therapy was permitted, and about 40% of dose-escalation patients had received checkpoint inhibitors. Intravenous ivuxolimab was administered to patients every 2 weeks at six dose levels: 0.01, 0.1, 0.3, 1.5, 3 and 10 mg/kg. Peripheral TCRbeta sequencing aimed to test whether ivuxolimab altered TCR sequence diversity and caused clonal T-cell expansion.

Genomic DNA was isolated from the sorted cells so that the TCRbeta CDR3 region could be sequenced. The immunoSEQ Assay was used for sequencing of TCRbeta CDR3 regions. As stored in TCRdb, this immuneACCESS dataset retains in-frame rearrangements with V and J assigned. A fraction of the clones does not appear; measured against another copy, unresolved V genes explain less than half of the discrepancy, and the remainder lacks a known reason. The sample includes about 79,000 clones, with around 85% observed a single time. The biggest ten clones account for about 4% of the sample. This clone occurred once. Which antigen it targets is not known. Per-nucleotide qualities are absent, and no much larger clonotype sits a single base away. The trial excluded patients who had a history of autoimmune disease or who were on systemic immunosuppression. In every dose cohort, peripheral blood was drawn for TCR sequencing at baseline, cycle 4 day 1, and cycle 7 day 1. Samples were obtained from an open-label, multicenter, first-in-human phase I dose-escalation trial of ivuxolimab. The trial enrolled adults with locally advanced or metastatic head and neck squamous cell, hepatocellular, melanoma or renal cell carcinoma. Before TCR sequencing, CD4+ T cells and CD8+ T cells were sorted from peripheral blood as separate populations.

Taken from the germline V gene, the CDR1 and CDR2 loops are SGDLS and YYNGEE. Trimming takes 4 bases from V and 0 bases from J, and the germline ends sit 20 bases apart. Spanning cysteine to phenylalanine, the CDR3 consists of 18 amino acids. The read is trimmed to its CDR3 DNA, 54 bases read in frame from base 1. Results and caveats for the whole study, not just this receptor: Low levels of normalized T-cell clonal expansion were also seen in some patients who did not respond. The antigen specificity of the peripheral T cells that underwent clonal expansion was not determined. After ivuxolimab, CD8+ T cells had more expanded clones than CD4+ T cells on average. At doses from 0.1 to 3.0 mg/kg, clonal expansion was seen in both CD4+ and CD8+ blood T cells between baseline and week 6. In the 0.1-3.0 mg/kg groups, partial responders were among the patients with the lowest normalized peripheral clonal expansion, particularly in CD8+ T cells.

The receptor comes from an adult with an advanced solid tumor such as melanoma, head and neck, liver or kidney cancer. This specimen was CD4+ or CD8+ T cells sorted from blood, taken in a trial of the OX40 agonist ivuxolimab. The chain is encoded by TRBV9 joined to TRBJ1-3; no confident D gene assignment can be made. The nucleotide sequence reads as follows: TGTGCCAGCAGCCTACAACCACCGGGTGCGAGCTCTGGAAACACCATATATTTT. Its translation is CASSLQPPGASSGNTIYF. Full variable domain (CDR3 extended with the reference TRBV9 and TRBJ1-3 proteins): DSGVTQTPKHLITATGQRVTLRCSPRSGDLSVYWYQQSLDQGLQFLIQYYNGEERAKGNILERFSAQQFPDLHSELNLSSLELGDSALYFCASSLQPPGASSGNTIYFGEGSWLTVV.